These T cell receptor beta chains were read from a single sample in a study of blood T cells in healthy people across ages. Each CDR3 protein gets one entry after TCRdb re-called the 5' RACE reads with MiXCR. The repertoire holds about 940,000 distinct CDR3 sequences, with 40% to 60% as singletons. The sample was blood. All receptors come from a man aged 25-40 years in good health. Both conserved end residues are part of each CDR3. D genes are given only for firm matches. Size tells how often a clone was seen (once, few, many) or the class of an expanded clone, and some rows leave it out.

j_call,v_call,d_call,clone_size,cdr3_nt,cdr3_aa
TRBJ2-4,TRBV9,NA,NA,TGTGCCAGCAGCGTAGACGGGACTGGCGGAAACATTCAGTACTTC,CASSVDGTGGNIQYF
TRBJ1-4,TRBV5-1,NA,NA,TGCGCCAGCAGCCGCGGGGCGGAGGGGGAAAAACTGTTTTTT,CASSRGAEGEKLFF
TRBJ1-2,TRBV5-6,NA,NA,TGTGCCAGCAGCTCTCAGGGGAGAAACGGCTACACCTTC,CASSSQGRNGYTF
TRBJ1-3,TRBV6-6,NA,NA,TGTGCCAGCATCCCGGGAGGGTCTGGAAACACCATATATTTT,CASIPGGSGNTIYF
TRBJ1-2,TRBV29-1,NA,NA,TGCAGCGTGGGGGACCTAGGCTATGGCTACACCTTC,CSVGDLGYGYTF
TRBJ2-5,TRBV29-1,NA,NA,TGCAGCGTTGACAACTCCCAAGAGACCCAGTACTTC,CSVDNSQETQYF
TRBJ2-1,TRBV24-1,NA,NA,TGTGCCACCAGTGATCAGACTAGTTTCCATGAGCAGTTCTTC,CATSDQTSFHEQFF
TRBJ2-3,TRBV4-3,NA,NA,TGCGCCAGCAGCCAAGACGTTTTTGCGGGGCTACCTAGCACAGATACGCAGTATTTT,CASSQDVFAGLPSTDTQYF
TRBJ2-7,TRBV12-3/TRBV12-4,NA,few,TGTGCCAGCAGTTGGGACATCTACGAGCAGTACTTC,CASSWDIYEQYF
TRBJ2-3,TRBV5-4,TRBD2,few,TGTGCCAGCAGCTTGGAGAGCGGGGGGATACCCACAGATACGCAGTATTTT,CASSLESGGIPTDTQYF
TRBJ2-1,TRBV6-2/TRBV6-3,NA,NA,TGTGCCAGCAGTTTGGGACTCTTAAATGAGCAGTTCTTC,CASSLGLLNEQFF
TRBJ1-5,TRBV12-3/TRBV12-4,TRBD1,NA,TGTGCCAGCAGAAGACAGGGGGTCGCGGGTCAGCCCCAGCATTTT,CASRRQGVAGQPQHF
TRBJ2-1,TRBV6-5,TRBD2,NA,TGTGCCAGCAGGTCCGCTGGCGGGGGCTACAATGAGCAGTTCTTC,CASRSAGGGYNEQFF
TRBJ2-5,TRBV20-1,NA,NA,TGCAGTGCCACCGCTGGGAGGGAGACCCAGTACTTC,CSATAGRETQYF
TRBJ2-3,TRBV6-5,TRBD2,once,TGTGCCAGCAGTTACTCGGGCCAGCGGGGGGCCACAGATACGCAGTATTTT,CASSYSGQRGATDTQYF
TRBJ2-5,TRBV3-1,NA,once,TGTCAAGGCACTATCAGTGGAGAGACCCAGTACTTC,CQGTISGETQYF
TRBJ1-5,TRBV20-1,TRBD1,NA,TGCAGTGCTAGAGATCGTAGGGACAGGAGATATAGCAATCAGCCCCAGCATTTT,CSARDRRDRRYSNQPQHF
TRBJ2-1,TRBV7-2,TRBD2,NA,TGTGCCAGCAGCTTAGATGGGACTACGAATGAGCAGTTCTTC,CASSLDGTTNEQFF
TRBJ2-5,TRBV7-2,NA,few,TGTGCCAGCAGACAGTCCGAGACCCAGTACTTC,CASRQSETQYF
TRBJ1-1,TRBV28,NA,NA,TGTGCCAGCACCCCGGACAGAAACACTGAAGCTTTCTTT,CASTPDRNTEAFF
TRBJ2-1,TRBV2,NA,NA,TGTGCCAGCAACCCCCTGGTGGCAGACTCCTACAATGAGCAGTTCTTC,CASNPLVADSYNEQFF
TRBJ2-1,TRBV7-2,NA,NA,TGTGCCAGCAGGCCGACAGGCGGTTACAATGAGCAGTTCTTC,CASRPTGGYNEQFF
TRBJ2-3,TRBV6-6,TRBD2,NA,TGTGCCAGCAGTCCCGGGGAGGGTCACCCCACAGATACGCAGTATTTT,CASSPGEGHPTDTQYF
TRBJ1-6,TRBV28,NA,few,TGTGCCAGCAGCTACCCGGGCAGTTATAATTCACCCCTCCACTTT,CASSYPGSYNSPLHF
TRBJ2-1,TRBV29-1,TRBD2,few,TGCAGCGTTGAGGGACTACACTACAATGAGCAGTTCTTC,CSVEGLHYNEQFF
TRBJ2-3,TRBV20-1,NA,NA,TGCAGTGCTAGAGCAGCCCACGGGCGTAGCGACACAGATACGCAGTATTTT,CSARAAHGRSDTDTQYF
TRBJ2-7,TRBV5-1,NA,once,TGCGCCAGCAGTTCGACCCCGCAGGGGCCTATTGGCGAGCAGTACTTC,CASSSTPQGPIGEQYF
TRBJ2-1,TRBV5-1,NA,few,TGCGCCAGCAGCGTGGCCTTCCCCAATGAGCAGTTCTTC,CASSVAFPNEQFF
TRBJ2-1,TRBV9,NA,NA,TGTGCCAGCAGCGTGTCGACCTACGGTGGCTACAATGAGCAGTTCTTC,CASSVSTYGGYNEQFF
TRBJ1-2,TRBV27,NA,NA,TGTGCCAGCAGCGATTCGGACAGATTGTATGGCTACACCTTC,CASSDSDRLYGYTF
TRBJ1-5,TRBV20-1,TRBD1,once,TGCAGTGCTAGACGGCCGGGACAGGGCAATCAGCCCCAGCATTTT,CSARRPGQGNQPQHF
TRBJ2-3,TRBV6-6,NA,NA,TGTGCCAGCATTTCAGGTTCAGATACGCAGTATTTT,CASISGSDTQYF